The sequence of this T cell receptor beta chain was determined in a study of response to subunit inactivated influenza vaccine. Germline V CDR1 and CDR2: SGHAT, FQNNGV. The CDR3 consists of 15 residues. V lost 2 bases to trimming and J lost 1 base, with 12 bases between them. TCRdb recomputed calls from the RT-PCR reads with MiXCR, one row per CDR3 protein. The sample holds about 700,000 distinct CDR3 sequences, approximately 14% seen once. The study, taken as a whole, reports: Seasonal influenza vaccination, on each occasion, was suggested by the authors to recruit few new T cells.

With respect to this clonotype: Its antigen is unidentified.

The chain carries TRBV11-2 and TRBJ2-7, with D possibly being TRBD1 or TRBD2 (7 bases each). The source was PBMCs from blood, collected 11 to 12 days after vaccination. This sequence originates from a man aged 50 or older who received an inactivated influenza vaccine. The CDR3 nucleotides are TGTGCCAGCAGCTTAACCCAGGGGGGGTCCTACGAGCAGTACTTC. This gives the protein CASSLTQGGSYEQYF.